A selection of T cell receptor beta chains follows, all from one sample in a study of blood T cell repertoires in COVID-19. The method was immunoSEQ multiplex PCR; TCRdb's version includes in-frame clones alone and lacks a portion of them. The data show approximately 45,000 clones, over 75% seen once. Sequencing was done on a sample of peripheral blood. These receptors were taken from a human donor in a cohort sampled during active COVID-19. Each CDR3 is given with its conserved first and last residue. Fields, in order: J gene, D gene, V gene, CDR3 protein. The D gene is left open where the match is weak.

J: TRBJ1-3; D: .; V: TRBV19; CDR3: CASSIATVSGNTIYF
J: TRBJ2-5; D: TRBD1; V: TRBV28; CDR3: CASSSTGQGRGTQYF
J: TRBJ1-4; D: .; V: TRBV19; CDR3: CASSKGDNEKLFF
J: TRBJ1-1; D: .; V: TRBV7-2; CDR3: CASSQGPRGNTEAFF
J: TRBJ2-7; D: TRBD1; V: TRBV10-3; CDR3: CAISAGQGSYEQYF
J: TRBJ1-1; D: .; V: TRBV2; CDR3: CASSERGRDTEAFF
J: TRBJ1-1; D: TRBD1; V: TRBV30; CDR3: CAWRGQVLNTEAFF
J: TRBJ2-7; D: .; V: TRBV10-3; CDR3: CAISESKGTQRPYEQYF
J: TRBJ2-5; D: .; V: TRBV29-1; CDR3: CSVETAYQETQYF
J: TRBJ2-7; D: TRBD1; V: TRBV27; CDR3: CASSSQGARGEEQYF
J: TRBJ2-7; D: TRBD1; V: TRBV6-5; CDR3: CASRTPGQGTYEQYF
J: TRBJ2-7; D: .; V: TRBV19; CDR3: CASSIDGRRGYEQYF
J: TRBJ2-7; D: .; V: TRBV2; CDR3: CASSGGSEQYF
J: TRBJ2-1; D: TRBD2; V: TRBV24-1; CDR3: CATSGGSGTSEQFF
J: TRBJ2-1; D: .; V: TRBV28; CDR3: CASSSGVPYNEQFF
J: TRBJ2-5; D: .; V: TRBV10-3; CDR3: CAISGRTDSLQETQYF
J: TRBJ1-1; D: .; V: TRBV2; CDR3: CASLGTTGGRTEAFF
J: TRBJ2-7; D: .; V: TRBV6-5; CDR3: CASSYSEGISTYEQYF
J: TRBJ2-2; D: .; V: TRBV30; CDR3: CAWSVVMSGGELFF
J: TRBJ1-5; D: .; V: TRBV7-8; CDR3: CASSRGYGQGQPQHF
J: TRBJ1-1; D: .; V: TRBV6-2/TRBV6-3; CDR3: CASSRTGLGTEAFF
J: TRBJ2-7; D: .; V: TRBV7-8; CDR3: CASSLWGGQDEQYF
J: TRBJ2-1; D: .; V: TRBV15; CDR3: CATRTGQVVNEQFF
J: TRBJ2-6; D: TRBD2; V: TRBV7-8; CDR3: CASSLAGLAGGPPSGANVLTF
J: TRBJ2-5; D: .; V: TRBV9; CDR3: CASSVATSQETQYF
J: TRBJ1-2; D: .; V: TRBV29-1; CDR3: CLASSGSGYTF
J: TRBJ1-3; D: .; V: TRBV2; CDR3: CASSESYSGNTIYF
J: TRBJ1-4; D: TRBD1; V: TRBV15; CDR3: CATGQGANEKLFF
J: TRBJ1-5; D: TRBD1; V: TRBV28; CDR3: CASSLNPGQTHQPQHF
J: TRBJ1-2; D: .; V: TRBV7-2; CDR3: CASSLISRVGYTF
J: TRBJ2-2; D: .; V: TRBV19; CDR3: CASKSVNTGELFF
J: TRBJ1-1; D: TRBD1; V: TRBV14; CDR3: CASSLTSSPTGRAEAFF
J: TRBJ2-7; D: .; V: TRBV3-1/TRBV3-2; CDR3: CASSRWTTGLYEQYF
J: TRBJ2-5; D: TRBD1; V: TRBV6-1; CDR3: CASSEMTGWETQYF
J: TRBJ2-2; D: .; V: TRBV19; CDR3: CASSKGHEISGELFF
J: TRBJ1-3; D: TRBD1; V: TRBV24-1; CDR3: CATSAAGQGATGNTIYF
J: TRBJ1-4; D: .; V: TRBV7-2; CDR3: CASSFGPNEKLFF
J: TRBJ2-3; D: .; V: TRBV7-2; CDR3: CASEQSTDTQYF
J: TRBJ2-5; D: .; V: TRBV19; CDR3: CASSIMSRGKETQYF
J: TRBJ2-7; D: .; V: TRBV30; CDR3: CAWRPPARGFSEQYF
J: TRBJ2-3; D: TRBD2; V: TRBV2; CDR3: CASIVSGGAADTQYF
J: TRBJ1-1; D: TRBD1; V: TRBV11-3; CDR3: CASSSRGQLNTEAFF
J: TRBJ2-5; D: .; V: TRBV2; CDR3: CASSEGGAETQYF
J: TRBJ1-2; D: .; V: TRBV15; CDR3: CATSRDAGGGYGYTF
J: TRBJ1-1; D: TRBD1; V: TRBV3-1/TRBV3-2; CDR3: CASSVPGQGISEAFF
J: TRBJ2-3; D: TRBD2; V: TRBV11-2; CDR3: CASSAHRRGSSGEGDTQYF
J: TRBJ2-7; D: .; V: TRBV3-1/TRBV3-2; CDR3: CASSPSGALGEQYF
J: TRBJ1-1; D: .; V: TRBV18; CDR3: CASSRTLGPNMNTEAFF
J: TRBJ2-7; D: .; V: TRBV29-1; CDR3: CSVDTGPRQQYF
J: TRBJ2-5; D: TRBD2; V: TRBV18; CDR3: CASSPLRGEETQYF
J: TRBJ1-4; D: TRBD1; V: TRBV3-1/TRBV3-2; CDR3: CASSQRTGYEKLFF
J: TRBJ1-1; D: .; V: TRBV4-1; CDR3: CASSQDGQRAEAFF
J: TRBJ2-7; D: TRBD2; V: TRBV7-9; CDR3: CASSVSGTGGDEQYF
J: TRBJ2-2; D: .; V: TRBV7-3; CDR3: CASSPPGTGELFF
J: TRBJ1-1; D: .; V: TRBV6-5; CDR3: CASSNRQKVNTEAFF